A selection of T cell receptor beta chains follows, all from one sample in a study of blood T cell repertoires in COVID-19. The repertoire was sequenced with immunoSEQ multiplex PCR; TCRdb's copy has only in-frame clones and lacks some. The sample contains approximately 110,000 clones, roughly 86% of which appear only once. Source material: peripheral blood. The receptors originated from a human donor in a cohort sampled during active COVID-19. The CDR3 runs from the conserved cysteine through the conserved F or W. D genes are given only for firm matches. Not every row has a clone size; where given, it reads once, few, many or a size class.

V	D	size	J	CDR3	DNA
TRBV4-1	-	-	TRBJ1-6	CASSQEGGNSPLHF	TGCGCCAGCAGCCAAGAGGGGGGGAATTCACCCCTCCACTTT
TRBV6-6	-	-	TRBJ1-2	CASSYTQGSYGYTF	TGTGCCAGCAGTTACACGCAGGGGAGCTATGGCTACACCTTC
TRBV28	TRBD2	-	TRBJ2-3	CASNGGRRSDTQYF	TGTGCCAGCAATGGCGGGAGAAGGTCAGATACGCAGTATTTT
TRBV2	TRBD1	-	TRBJ1-2	CASSRQGVSGYTF	TGTGCCAGCAGCCGACAGGGTGTGAGCGGCTACACCTTC
TRBV13	TRBD2	-	TRBJ2-1	CASSRLAGAIGSYNEQFF	TGTGCCAGCAGCCGACTAGCGGGAGCTATAGGGTCCTACAATGAGCAGTTCTTC
TRBV7-2	-	-	TRBJ2-7	CASSLGPLAGPSYEQYF	TGTGCCAGCAGCTTAGGTCCCCTAGCCGGGCCCTCCTACGAGCAGTACTTC
TRBV28	-	few	TRBJ1-3	CASSRQFSGNTIYF	TGTGCCAGCAGTCGACAGTTCTCTGGAAACACCATATATTTT
TRBV9	-	-	TRBJ2-1	CASSVGGGAYNEQFF	TGTGCCAGCAGCGTAGGGGGAGGAGCGTACAATGAGCAGTTCTTC
TRBV18	TRBD2	once	TRBJ2-5	CASSPAGLGETQYF	TGTGCCAGCTCACCTGCGGGACTAGGGGAGACCCAGTACTTC
TRBV6-5	-	-	TRBJ1-2	CASSYSPGHGGYTF	TGTGCCAGCAGTTACTCTCCGGGACACGGTGGCTACACCTTC
TRBV19	-	few	TRBJ2-7	CASSITGSSYEQYF	TGTGCCAGTAGTATTACAGGGAGCTCCTACGAGCAGTACTTC
TRBV9	TRBD2	-	TRBJ2-2	CASSPGGRAGELFF	TGTGCCAGTTCGCCGGGCGGGAGGGCCGGGGAGCTGTTTTTT
TRBV19	TRBD1	once	TRBJ2-7	CASSIGGTGPFYEQYF	TGTGCCAGTAGTATAGGGGGGACAGGGCCCTTCTACGAGCAGTACTTC
TRBV6-2/TRBV6-3	TRBD2	-	TRBJ2-1	CASSRLAGPYNEQFF	TGTGCCAGCAGCCGCCTAGCGGGGCCCTACAATGAGCAGTTCTTC
TRBV7-2	-	-	TRBJ2-1	CASTRGTSNEEQFF	TGTGCCAGCACTCGCGGGACCTCTAATGAAGAGCAGTTCTTC
TRBV4-1	-	-	TRBJ1-5	CASHTGTSGQPQHF	TGCGCCAGTCATACAGGGACGTCTGGTCAGCCCCAGCATTTT
TRBV9	TRBD1	-	TRBJ1-5	CASSSLGTANQPQHF	TGTGCCAGCAGCTCCCTAGGGACAGCCAATCAGCCCCAGCATTTT
TRBV6-1	TRBD2	-	TRBJ2-7	CASSEGGGTSGRRWYEQYF	TGTGCCAGCAGTGAAGGCGGAGGGACTAGCGGGAGGAGGTGGTACGAGCAGTACTTC
TRBV6-5	TRBD1	few	TRBJ2-7	CASKSLGTGEGEQYF	TGTGCCAGCAAGTCCCTGGGGACAGGGGAGGGCGAGCAGTACTTC
TRBV3-1/TRBV3-2	-	-	TRBJ2-3	CASSQLGGTTDTQYF	TGTGCCAGCAGCCAACTTGGAGGGACCACAGATACGCAGTATTTT
TRBV6-5	TRBD2	-	TRBJ2-7	CASSLATSGRGEQYF	TGTGCCAGCAGTCTAGCGACTAGCGGGAGAGGCGAGCAGTACTTC
TRBV5-5	-	-	TRBJ2-2	CASSLAAAAPNTGELFF	TGTGCCAGCAGCTTGGCCGCAGCGGCCCCGAACACCGGGGAGCTGTTTTTT
TRBV19	-	-	TRBJ1-2	CASSIAGSGNYGYTF	TGTGCCAGTAGTATCGCGGGTAGTGGGAACTATGGCTACACCTTC
TRBV7-8	-	-	TRBJ2-6	CASSLIRPGSSGANVLTF	TGTGCCAGCAGCTTAATTCGGCCGGGTAGCTCTGGGGCCAACGTCCTGACTTTC
TRBV6-5	TRBD2	-	TRBJ2-3	CASRGSGSRGDTQYF	TGTGCCAGCAGGGGTAGCGGGAGCCGGGGAGATACGCAGTATTTT
TRBV29-1	-	-	TRBJ1-4	CSVVRQGGEKLFF	TGCAGCGTTGTTCGGCAGGGCGGTGAAAAACTGTTTTTT
TRBV9	-	once	TRBJ1-2	CASSLHVEGGGYTF	TGTGCCAGCAGCCTACACGTCGAGGGAGGTGGCTACACCTTC
TRBV28	TRBD1	-	TRBJ2-7	CASSETGASYEQYF	TGTGCCAGCAGTGAAACAGGGGCCTCCTACGAGCAGTACTTC
TRBV18	-	-	TRBJ2-4	CASSPRRSDIQYF	TGTGCCAGCTCACCACGGAGGTCCGACATTCAGTACTTC
TRBV4-1	-	-	TRBJ1-2	CASSQDRFLEAGYGYTF	TGCGCCAGCAGCCAAGATCGTTTTCTAGAAGCGGGCTATGGCTACACCTTC
TRBV4-1	TRBD1	-	TRBJ1-2	CASRNIQGPWGYGYTF	TGCGCCAGCAGAAATATACAGGGGCCCTGGGGCTATGGCTACACCTTC
TRBV7-8	TRBD2	few	TRBJ2-5	CASSLGSAGDQETQYF	TGTGCCAGCAGCTTAGGGTCGGCGGGAGACCAAGAGACCCAGTACTTC
TRBV12-3/TRBV12-4	-	few	TRBJ1-4	CASNRPNEKLFF	TGTGCCAGCAACAGACCAAATGAAAAACTGTTTTTT
TRBV2	TRBD1	once	TRBJ2-1	CASSATGYEQFF	TGTGCCAGCAGCGCGACAGGGTATGAGCAGTTCTTC
TRBV3-1/TRBV3-2	-	-	TRBJ2-5	CASSLPASRIQETQYF	TGTGCCAGCAGCCTCCCGGCTAGCCGGATTCAAGAGACCCAGTACTTC
TRBV7-9	-	-	TRBJ2-3	CASSPGAGDTQYF	TGTGCCAGCAGCCCAGGGGCAGGAGATACGCAGTATTTT
TRBV6-5	TRBD2	-	TRBJ2-1	CANRLAASSYNEQFF	TGTGCCAACCGACTAGCGGCGAGCTCCTACAATGAGCAGTTCTTC
TRBV28	-	once	TRBJ1-2	CASKLGGGGYTF	TGTGCCAGCAAGTTAGGGGGTGGCGGCTACACCTTC
TRBV21-1	-	-	TRBJ1-2	CASSHWFRVTNYGYTF	TGTGCCAGCAGCCATTGGTTCCGGGTCACTAACTATGGCTACACCTTC
TRBV3-1/TRBV3-2	-	-	TRBJ1-4	CASSQHGTNEKLFF	TGTGCCAGCAGCCAACACGGGACTAATGAAAAACTGTTTTTT
TRBV28	TRBD1	-	TRBJ1-1	CASSLQGLEAFF	TGTGCCAGCAGTCTACAGGGGCTTGAAGCTTTCTTT
TRBV3-1/TRBV3-2	TRBD1	-	TRBJ1-5	CASSRGQGGNQPQHF	TGTGCCAGCAGCAGGGGACAGGGGGGCAATCAGCCCCAGCATTTT
TRBV3-1/TRBV3-2	-	-	TRBJ2-1	CASSPPGWPGAYNEQFF	TGTGCCAGCAGCCCCCCCGGCTGGCCGGGAGCCTACAATGAGCAGTTCTTC
TRBV4-2	TRBD2	-	TRBJ2-2	CASSQDWTGGGELFF	TGTGCCAGCAGCCAAGATTGGACGGGAGGCGGGGAGCTGTTTTTT
TRBV10-3	TRBD1	-	TRBJ1-6	CAIRTGTANSPLHF	TGTGCCATCAGGACCGGGACAGCGAATTCACCCCTCCACTTT
TRBV6-6	-	-	TRBJ1-1	CASSPGGIANTEAFF	TGTGCCAGCAGCCCCGGGGGGATTGCGAACACTGAAGCTTTCTTT
TRBV7-2	-	-	TRBJ1-5	CASSRTRDQPQHF	TGTGCCAGCAGCCGTACTAGGGATCAGCCCCAGCATTTT
TRBV27	TRBD1	-	TRBJ1-5	CASSIRGTGPDNQPQHF	TGTGCCAGCAGTATCCGCGGGACAGGGCCTGACAATCAGCCCCAGCATTTT
TRBV9	-	-	TRBJ2-5	CASSLGYEETQYF	TGTGCCAGCAGCCTAGGTTATGAAGAGACCCAGTACTTC